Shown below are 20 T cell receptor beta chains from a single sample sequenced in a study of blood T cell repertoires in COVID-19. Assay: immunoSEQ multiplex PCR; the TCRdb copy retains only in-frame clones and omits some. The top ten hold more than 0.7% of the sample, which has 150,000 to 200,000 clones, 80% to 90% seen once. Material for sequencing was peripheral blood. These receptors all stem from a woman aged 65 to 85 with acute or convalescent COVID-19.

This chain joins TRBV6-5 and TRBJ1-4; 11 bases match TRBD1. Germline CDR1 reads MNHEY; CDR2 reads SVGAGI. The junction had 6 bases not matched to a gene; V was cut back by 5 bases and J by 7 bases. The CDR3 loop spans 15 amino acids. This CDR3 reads CASSPGDRGSEKLFF. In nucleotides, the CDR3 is TGTGCCAGCAGTCCTGGGGACAGGGGGTCTGAAAAACTGTTTTTT.

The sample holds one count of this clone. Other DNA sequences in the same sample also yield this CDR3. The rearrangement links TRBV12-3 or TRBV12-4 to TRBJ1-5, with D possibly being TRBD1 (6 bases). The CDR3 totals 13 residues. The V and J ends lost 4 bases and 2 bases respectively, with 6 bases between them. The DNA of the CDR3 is TGTGCCAGCAGTTGGACAGGCAATCAGCCCCAGCATTTT. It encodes CASSWTGNQPQHF.

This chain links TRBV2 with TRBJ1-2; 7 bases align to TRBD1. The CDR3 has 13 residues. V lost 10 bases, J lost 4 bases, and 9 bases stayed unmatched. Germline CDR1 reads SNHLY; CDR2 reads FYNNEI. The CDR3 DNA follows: TGTGCCATCGCGGGACAGTACGGCTATGGCTACACCTTC. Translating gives CAIAGQYGYGYTF.

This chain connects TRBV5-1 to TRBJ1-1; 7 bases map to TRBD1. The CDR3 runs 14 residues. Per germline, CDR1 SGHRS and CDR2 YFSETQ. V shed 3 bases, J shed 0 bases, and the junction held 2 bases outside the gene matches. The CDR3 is CASSSGQMNTEAFF. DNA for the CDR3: TGCGCCAGCAGCTCGGGACAGATGAACACTGAAGCTTTCTTT. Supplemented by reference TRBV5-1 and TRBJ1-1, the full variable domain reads KAGVTQTPRYLIKTRGQQVTLSCSPISGHRSVSWYQQTPGQGLQFLFEYFSETQRNKGNFPGRFSGRQFSNSRSEMNVSTLELGDSALYLCASSSGQMNTEAFFGQGTRLTVV.

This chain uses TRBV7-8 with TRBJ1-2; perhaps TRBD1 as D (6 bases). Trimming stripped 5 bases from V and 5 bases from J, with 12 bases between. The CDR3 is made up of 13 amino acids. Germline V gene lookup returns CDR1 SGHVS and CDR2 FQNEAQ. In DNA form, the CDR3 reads TGTGCCAGCAGCCTCAGGACAGAATATGGCTACACCTTC. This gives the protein CASSLRTEYGYTF.

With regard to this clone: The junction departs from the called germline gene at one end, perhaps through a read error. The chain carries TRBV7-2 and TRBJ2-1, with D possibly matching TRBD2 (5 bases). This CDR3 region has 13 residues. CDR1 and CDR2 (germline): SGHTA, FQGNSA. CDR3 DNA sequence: TGTGCCAGCAGCATAGCGTCTAACAATGAGCAGTTCTTC. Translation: CASSIASNNEQFF. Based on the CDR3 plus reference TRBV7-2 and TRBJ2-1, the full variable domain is GAGVSQSPSNKVTEKGKDVELRCDPISGHTALYWYRQSLGQGLEFLIYFQGNSAPDKSGLPSDRFSAERTGGSVSTLTIQRTQQEDSAVYLCASSIASNNEQFFGPGTRLTVL.

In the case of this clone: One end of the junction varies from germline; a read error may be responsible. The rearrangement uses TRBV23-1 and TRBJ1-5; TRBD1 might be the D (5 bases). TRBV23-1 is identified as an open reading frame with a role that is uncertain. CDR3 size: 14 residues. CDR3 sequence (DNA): TGCGCCAGCCCCGGGACTGCAGCTAGCGGTATCTTTTTGTTT. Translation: CASPGTAASGIFLF.

In nucleotides, the CDR3 is TGTGCCAGCAGCCGAACAGGGGGCGGCGGCCTATATTTT. It specifies CASSRTGGGGLYF. This rearrangement joins TRBV12-3 or TRBV12-4 to TRBJ1-3; 9 positions match TRBD1. This CDR3 region has 13 residues. V shed 6 bases and J 14 bases; nucleotides not matched to a gene: 11.

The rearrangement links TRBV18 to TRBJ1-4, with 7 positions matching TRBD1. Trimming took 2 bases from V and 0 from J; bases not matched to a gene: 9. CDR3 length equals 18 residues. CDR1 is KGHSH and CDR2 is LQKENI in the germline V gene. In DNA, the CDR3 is TGTGCCAGCTCACCATTAATCGAACAGGGGCCAACTAATGAAAAACTGTTTTTT. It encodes CASSPLIEQGPTNEKLFF.

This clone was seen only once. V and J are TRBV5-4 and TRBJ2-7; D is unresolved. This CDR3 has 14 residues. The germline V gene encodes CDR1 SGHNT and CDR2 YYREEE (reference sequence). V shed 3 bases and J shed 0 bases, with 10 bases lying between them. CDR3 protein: CASSSPKSSYEQYF. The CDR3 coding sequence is TGTGCCAGCAGCTCGCCCAAGAGCTCCTACGAGCAGTACTTC.

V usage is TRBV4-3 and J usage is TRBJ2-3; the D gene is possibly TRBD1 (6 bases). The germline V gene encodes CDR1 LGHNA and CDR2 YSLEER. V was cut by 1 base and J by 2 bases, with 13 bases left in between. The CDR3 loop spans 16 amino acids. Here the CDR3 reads CASSQAAGTYTDTQYF. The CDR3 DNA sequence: TGCGCCAGCAGCCAAGCCGCCGGGACATACACAGATACGCAGTATTTT.

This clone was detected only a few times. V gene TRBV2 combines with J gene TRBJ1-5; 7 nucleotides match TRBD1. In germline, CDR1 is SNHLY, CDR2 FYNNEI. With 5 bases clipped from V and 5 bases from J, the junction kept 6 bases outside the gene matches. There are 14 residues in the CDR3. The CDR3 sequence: CASSIADRDQPQHF. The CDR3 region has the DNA TGTGCCAGCAGTATAGCTGACAGGGATCAGCCCCAGCATTTT.

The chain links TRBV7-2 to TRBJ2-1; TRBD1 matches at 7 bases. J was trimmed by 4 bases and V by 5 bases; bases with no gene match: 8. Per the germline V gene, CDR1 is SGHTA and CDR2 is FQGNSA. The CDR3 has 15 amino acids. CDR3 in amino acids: CASSQGTAEYNEQFF. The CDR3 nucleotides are TGTGCCAGCAGCCAGGGGACAGCAGAGTACAATGAGCAGTTCTTC.

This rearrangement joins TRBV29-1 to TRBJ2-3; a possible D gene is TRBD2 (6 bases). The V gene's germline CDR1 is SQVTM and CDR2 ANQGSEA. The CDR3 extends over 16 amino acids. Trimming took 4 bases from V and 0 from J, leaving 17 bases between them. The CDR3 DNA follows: TGCAGCGTTGTCAAGGCGGGAAAGTCTAGCACAGATACGCAGTATTTT. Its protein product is CSVVKAGKSSTDTQYF.

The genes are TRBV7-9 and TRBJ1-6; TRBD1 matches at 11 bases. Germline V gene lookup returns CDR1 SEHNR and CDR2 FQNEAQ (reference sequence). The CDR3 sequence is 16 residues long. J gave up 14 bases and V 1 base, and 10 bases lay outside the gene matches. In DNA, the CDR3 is TGTGCCAGCAGCTTAGGGACAGGGGGCGCCAAGGGGGCCCTCCACTTT. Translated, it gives CASSLGTGGAKGALHF.

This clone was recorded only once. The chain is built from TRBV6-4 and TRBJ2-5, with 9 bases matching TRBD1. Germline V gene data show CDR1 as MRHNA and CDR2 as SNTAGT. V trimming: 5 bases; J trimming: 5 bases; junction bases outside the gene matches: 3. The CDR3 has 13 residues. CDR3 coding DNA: TGTGCCAGCAGTCAGACAGGGGGGGAGACCCAGTACTTC. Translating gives CASSQTGGETQYF.

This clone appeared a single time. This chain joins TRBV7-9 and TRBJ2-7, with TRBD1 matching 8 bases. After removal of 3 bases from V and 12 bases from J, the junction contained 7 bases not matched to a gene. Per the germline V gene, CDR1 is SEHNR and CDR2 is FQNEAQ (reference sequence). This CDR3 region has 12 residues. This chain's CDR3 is CASSFDRGELYF. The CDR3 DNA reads TGTGCCAGCAGCTTTGACAGGGGTGAACTGTACTTC.

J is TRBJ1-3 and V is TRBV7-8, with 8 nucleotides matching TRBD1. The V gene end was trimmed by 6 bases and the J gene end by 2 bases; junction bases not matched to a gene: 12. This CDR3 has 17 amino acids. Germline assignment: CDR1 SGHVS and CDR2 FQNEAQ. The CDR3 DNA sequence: TGTGCCAGCAGTCCAACCGGACAGGGAGGGCCTGGAAACACCATATATTTT. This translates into CASSPTGQGGPGNTIYF.

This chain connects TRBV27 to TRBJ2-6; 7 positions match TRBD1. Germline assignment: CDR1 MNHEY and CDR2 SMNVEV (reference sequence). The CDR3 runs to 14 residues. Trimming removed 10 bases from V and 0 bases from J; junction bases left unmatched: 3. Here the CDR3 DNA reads TGTGCCACCCGGACAGGCTCTGGGGCCAACGTCCTGACTTTC. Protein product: CATRTGSGANVLTF.

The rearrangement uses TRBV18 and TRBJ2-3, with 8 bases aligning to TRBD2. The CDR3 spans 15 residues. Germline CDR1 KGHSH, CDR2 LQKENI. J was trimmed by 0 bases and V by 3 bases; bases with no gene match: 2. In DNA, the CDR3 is TGTGCCAGCTCACCCGAGCGGGGGAGCACAGATACGCAGTATTTT. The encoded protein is CASSPERGSTDTQYF.